The 6 T cell receptor beta chains reported below all come from one sample, sequenced in a study of T cell repertoires in cytomegalovirus infection. These receptors' targets are unknown. In TCRdb, the reads were re-called with MiXCR into one record per CDR3 protein. There are about 310,000 distinct CDR3 sequences in the sample; approximately 25% occur only once, and approximately 12% lies in the top ten. Sequencing was performed on cultured PBMCs, taken from culture after CMV antigen stimulation. These receptors were collected from a human donor in good health (CMV status not recorded). Some clones in this sample may be carry-over from other donors' samples.

This clonotype was counted at least ten times. The rearrangement links TRBV7-2 to TRBJ1-2; D not resolved. Germline CDR1 is SGHTA and CDR2 is FQGNSA. The V end was cut by 0 bases, the J end by 8 bases, with 7 bases between. The CDR3 length is 12 residues. The CDR3, as DNA: TGTGCCAGCAGCTTAGCGAAGGTGGGCTACACCTTC. Amino acid sequence: CASSLAKVGYTF.

The V gene is TRBV11-1, the J gene TRBJ2-1, with 7 nucleotides matching TRBD1. The ends lost 5 bases at V and 0 bases at J; junction bases unmatched: 16. The germline V gene encodes CDR1 SGHAT and CDR2 FQDESV (reference sequence). There are 19 residues in the CDR3. Written as DNA, the CDR3 is TGTGCCAGCAGCGCCCCGGGACAGCTATTGGGGGCCTCCTACAATGAGCAGTTCTTC. Amino acid sequence: CASSAPGQLLGASYNEQFF.

This clonotype showed up many times. The V and J genes are TRBV7-2 and TRBJ2-5; D gene ambiguous. This CDR3 has 13 residues. V was shortened by 6 bases and J by 5 bases, with 13 bases between the two germline ends. Germline V lookup: CDR1 SGHTA, CDR2 FQGNSA. CDR3 protein: CASSLPTSETQYF. CDR3 nucleotide sequence: TGTGCCAGCAGTCTCCCTACGTCGGAGACCCAGTACTTC.

This clonotype has only a few counts. A read error may account for a junction end that differs from germline. The V call is TRBV7-7, the J call TRBJ2-5, with D possibly being TRBD1 or TRBD2 (5 bases each). The CDR3 sequence is 14 residues long. Germline CDR1 is SSHAT and CDR2 is FNYEAQ (reference sequence). In DNA, the CDR3 is TGTGCTAGCAGCCCCGCCGGGACCGAAGAGACCCAGTACTTC. This gives the protein CASSPAGTEETQYF.

This CDR3 reads CASRQGQTIYNEQFF. CDR3 DNA: TGCGCCAGCAGACAGGGACAGACCATCTACAATGAGCAGTTCTTC. The chain carries TRBV5-1 and TRBJ2-1; the match to TRBD1 covers 7 bases. Germline CDR1 and CDR2: SGHRS and YFSETQ. With V trimmed by 5 bases and J by 3 bases, 8 bases remained unmatched. The CDR3 consists of 15 residues. The complete variable domain, with remaining parts taken from reference TRBV5-1 and TRBJ2-1, reads KAGVTQTPRYLIKTRGQQVTLSCSPISGHRSVSWYQQTPGQGLQFLFEYFSETQRNKGNFPGRFSGRQFSNSRSEMNVSTLELGDSALYLCASRQGQTIYNEQFFGPGTRLTVL.

For this clonotype: Just one base apart from a much larger clone, this may be a read error. The chain couples TRBV7-2 to TRBJ2-1, with D possibly matching TRBD1 (7 bases). This CDR3 is built from 17 residues. CDR1 is SGHTA and CDR2 is FQGNSA in the germline V gene. The V and J ends lost 0 bases and 4 bases respectively, with 16 bases between them. CDR3 sequence reads: CASSLAVGGGAYNEQFF. CDR3 sequence (DNA): TGTGCCAGCAGCTTAGCGGTTGGAGGGGGCGCTTACAATGAGCAGTTCTTC.